The entry below gives a single T cell receptor beta chain sequence along with its context. Antigen: not known. This sample was included in a study of shared clonotypes between healthy human individuals. Overall study findings and caveats: In this cohort, only blood was sampled, and tissue repertoires likely differ. Generation of non-shared clonotypes was less probable than generation of clonotypes shared by all four donors. Among donors, clonotype sharing was expected to be affected by sequencing depth.

Naive CD8 cells comprised CD45RO-negative, CCR7-positively selected cells, excluding terminally differentiated effector memory CD45RA+ cells. The assay was immunoSEQ multiplex PCR, and TCRdb's table has in-frame clones only and misses some. The table has some 800,000 clones, approximately 92% seen once. Trimming at V came to 5 bases and at J to 6 bases, leaving 6 bases not matched to a gene. The CDR3 loop spans 13 amino acids. CDR1 and CDR2 (germline): MNHEY, SMNVEV (reference sequence). Material: naive CD8+ T cells sorted from blood. This chain connects TRBV27 to TRBJ2-7; 8 positions match TRBD1. The TCR was taken from a man aged 30-40 years in good health. Written as DNA, the CDR3 is TGTGCCAGCAGTCGATCTACAGGGGGCGAGCAGTACTTC. As protein: CASSRSTGGEQYF.